This T cell receptor beta chain stems from a study of T-cell reconstitution after alpha-beta-depleted transplantation in children. The CDR3 totals 11 residues. The germline CDR1 and CDR2 sequences are SEHNR and FQNEAQ (reference sequence). The V end was cut by 2 bases, the J end by 8 bases, with 6 bases between. This clonotype appeared a few times. Unique molecular identifiers were incorporated when the TCRbeta library was constructed. Via MiXCR, TCRdb re-called the PCR reads, giving one row per CDR3 protein. There are over 200,000 distinct CDR3 sequences in the sample; around 10% occur only once, and 5.5% to 8% lies in the top ten.

The V gene is TRBV7-9, the J gene TRBJ1-2; D unresolved. This specimen was PBMCs from the stem cell graft donor, taken from the stem cell graft. The receptor's source is a human donor who donated a stem cell graft to a child with acute lymphoblastic leukemia. The CDR3: CASSLQDGYTF. DNA of the CDR3: TGTGCCAGCAGCTTACAGGACGGCTACACCTTC.